The 8 T cell receptor beta chains below were found in one sample sequenced in a study of T cells in Graves' hyperthyroidism and ophthalmopathy (dated by TCRdb to between 2018 and 2021). The library came from multiplex PCR. Sequencing took place on an Illumina HiSeq 2000. Amplification of TCR beta CDR3 regions was carried out from RNA transcripts. The first round of RT-PCR for the TCR CDR3 was performed with the HTBI primer set and the Qiagen OneStep RT-PCR kit. The public sequencing data were trimmed at Q25 with fastp and processed into clonotypes with MiXCR by TCRdb, which kept only in-frame beta chains. For every CDR3 protein sequence, its rows merge into one entry that carries the most common genes and DNA. The sample profile shows over 300,000 distinct CDR3 sequences; more than 11% of them were found once. Approximately 11% of the sample is taken by the ten largest. The source material was blood. These TCRs come from a woman aged 60-75 years with Graves' hyperthyroidism.

J is TRBJ1-2 and V is TRBV3-1; TRBD1 aligns across 10 bases. Germline V gene sequence: CDR1 LGHDT, CDR2 YNNKEL (reference sequence). The junction had 6 bases not matched to a gene; V was cut back by 4 bases and J by 7 bases. This CDR3 region has 14 residues. The CDR3 loop reads CASSRDRGSSGYTF. The CDR3 DNA reads TGTGCCAGCAGCCGGGACAGGGGCTCCTCTGGCTACACCTTC.

This clonotype was counted many times. A much larger clone sits a single nucleotide away, making a read error possible. This chain links TRBV12-3 or TRBV12-4 with TRBJ1-1; 9 bases align to TRBD1. J lost 5 bases, V lost 6 bases, and 7 bases had no gene match. This CDR3 has 14 amino acids. CDR3 sequence reads: CASRTQGASTEAFF. CDR3 DNA sequence: TGTGCCAGCAGGACACAGGGGGCGAGTACTGAAGCTTTCTTT.

Ten or more counts support this clonotype. The genes are TRBV6-1 and TRBJ1-1, with D hard to call. The V gene's germline CDR1 is MNHNS and CDR2 SASEGT. This CDR3 has 14 amino acids. The germline V and J ends were trimmed by 4 bases and 0 bases, with 9 bases remaining between them. The CDR3 is CASSGVQLNTEAFF. Here the CDR3 DNA reads TGTGCCAGCAGTGGGGTACAGCTGAACACTGAAGCTTTCTTT.

This clonotype was seen a handful of times. The chain has TRBV7-9 and TRBJ2-2, with 13 bases lining up with TRBD2. CDR3 size: 16 residues. V was clipped by 3 bases and J by 5 bases; unmatched bases: 3. Germline V gene sequence: CDR1 SEHNR, CDR2 FQNEAQ (reference sequence). The CDR3 region is CASSFRTSGSTGELFF. CDR3 DNA: TGTGCCAGCAGCTTTAGGACTAGCGGGAGTACCGGGGAGCTGTTTTTT.

This clonotype was recorded at least ten times. J is TRBJ2-7 and V is TRBV10-3; 8 nucleotides match TRBD1. V lost 2 bases and J lost 2; bases outside the gene matches: 2. The CDR3 spans 14 residues. Germline CDR1 reads ENHRY; CDR2 reads SYGVKD. The DNA for the CDR3 is TGTGCCATCAGTGAGCGACAGGGGACCTACGAGCAGTACTTC. This sequence encodes CAISERQGTYEQYF.

This sequence joins TRBV15 and TRBJ2-5, with 11 bases fitting TRBD2. This CDR3 has 14 residues. CDR1 is LNHNV, CDR2 YYDKDF, per germline (reference sequence). V gave up 3 bases and J gave up 7 bases; unmatched junction bases: 4. This CDR3 is CATSSTGTSGTQYF. The CDR3 DNA follows: TGTGCCACCAGCAGTACCGGGACTAGCGGGACCCAGTACTTC.

CDR3 in DNA: TGTGCCAGTTGGCAGGCCGGTTTCTATGGCTACACCTTC. It is translated as CASWQAGFYGYTF. The chain couples TRBV19 to TRBJ1-2, with no clear D. The CDR3 is made up of 13 amino acids. Between the trimmed V and J ends, which lost 8 bases and 4 bases, there was a span of 14 bases. Germline CDR1 and CDR2: LNHDA and SQIVND (reference sequence).

This clonotype was recorded at least ten times. This sequence joins TRBV7-9 and TRBJ2-5, with D perhaps given as TRBD1 or TRBD2 (5 bases each). Trimming left V 1 base short and J 8 bases short, with 14 bases between. This CDR3 contains 14 residues. Germline loops: CDR1 SEHNR, CDR2 FQNEAQ (reference sequence). DNA for the CDR3: TGTGCCAGCAGCTTAGATGGGCAGGGAGCCACCCAGTACTTC. It yields the protein CASSLDGQGATQYF.